This TCR beta chain is from a study of cytomegalovirus exposure and HLA in healthy donors. Notes on the study in general: Earlier analysis yielded a pattern in which most TCR beta V segments were productive about 87% or about 30% of the time. Reportedly, diagnosis of cytomegalovirus status by the classifier showed high specificity and sensitivity.

All the people who gave samples were healthy bone marrow donors. To note about this clone: Its cognate antigen is unknown.

60 Vbeta and 13 Jbeta primers were used in PCR. Produced via immunoSEQ multiplex PCR; TCRdb's table is partial and in-frame only. Here the sample spans about 130,000 clones, roughly 80% being singletons. The sequencing input was PBMCs. The clonotype was recovered from a man in his forties in good health and CMV-seronegative.

Here the CDR3 reads CASSPRQGLDYGYTF. As DNA, the CDR3 is TGCGCCAGCAGCCCCCGACAGGGCCTGGACTATGGCTACACCTTC. V and J are TRBV5-1 and TRBJ1-2; 7 positions agree with TRBD1. CDR1 and CDR2 from the germline V gene are SGHRS and YFSETQ. The CDR3 loop spans 15 amino acids. V was clipped by 4 bases and J by 3 bases; unmatched bases: 9.